The clone carrying this T cell receptor beta chain was seen a single time. The PCR was carried out with 60 Vbeta primers and 13 Jbeta primers. The protocol was immunoSEQ multiplex PCR, while the TCRdb copy is restricted to in-frame clones and leaves out a portion. The sample includes some 180,000 clones, around 78% of them seen just once. The data were taken from a study of cytomegalovirus exposure and HLA in healthy donors. J was trimmed by 7 bases and V by 5 bases; bases with no gene match: 7. Germline lookup yields CDR1 MRHNA and CDR2 SNTAGT. The CDR3 covers 14 residues. The rearrangement uses TRBV6-4 and TRBJ2-1, with 8 bases aligning to TRBD1. This clonotype was sampled from a man aged 18 to 29 in good health and CMV-seronegative. Sequencing was performed on PBMCs. The CDR3 spells CASSSGTGGNEQFF. In DNA form, the CDR3 reads TGTGCCAGCAGTTCAGGGACAGGAGGGAATGAGCAGTTCTTC.